Listed here is a single T cell receptor beta chain. Its specificity is not known. This sample is part of a study of cytomegalovirus exposure and HLA in healthy donors. Overall study findings and caveats: Association of a missense DCLRE1C variant with TCR beta V- and J-gene trimming was reported in a later analysis. Later work found that TCR association rates differed between HLA loci; DRB1 had the most and HLA-C the fewest. 87-base-pair reads could not separate some V segments, including TRBV6-2 and TRBV6-3. Confirmation in vitro established that a few CMV-associated chains were specific for CMV antigens.

With V trimmed by 0 bases and J by 4 bases, 2 bases remained unmatched. This CDR3 comprises 14 residues. Germline CDR1 MNHEY, CDR2 SVGAGI. PCR primers comprised 60 Vbeta and 13 Jbeta primers. Sequenced by immunoSEQ multiplex PCR; TCRdb stores in-frame clones only, minus some. Among 85,000 to 100,000 clones, roughly 80% were seen once, and the ten largest hold about 0.71%. The sequencing input was PBMCs. The rearrangement links TRBV6-5 to TRBJ2-5, with 7 bases lining up with TRBD2. This sequence was found in a woman aged 60-75 years in good health and CMV-seronegative. The CDR3 DNA reads as TGTGCCAGCAGTTACTCGCAGCGGGGAGAGACCCAGTACTTC. Residues: CASSYSQRGETQYF.